This entry concerns a single T cell receptor beta chain. The antigen remains unidentified. People who had autoimmune disease history or systemic immunosuppression were excluded. This record comes from a study of OX40 agonist ivuxolimab in advanced cancers. Overall study context: Six ivuxolimab dose levels, 0.01 to 10 mg/kg, were given intravenously every 2 weeks. Each dose-escalation patient presented with hepatocellular carcinoma, melanoma, renal cell or head and neck cancer. Findings and limits, study-wide: Among the lowest peripheral clonal expansion occurred in 0.1-3.0 mg/kg partial responders.

Trimming took off 5 bases at V and 2 bases at J, with 8 bases between the two ends. The CDR3 extends over 14 amino acids. Germline V gene sequence: CDR1 SGHNT, CDR2 YYREEE (reference sequence). Data came from immunoSEQ multiplex PCR; TCRdb stores just in-frame clones and leaves some out. The table records 72,000 or so clones, 65% to 85% of them present only once. The TCR was taken from an adult with an advanced solid tumor such as melanoma, head and neck, liver or kidney cancer. The chain uses TRBV5-4 and TRBJ1-6; D ambiguous. Here the sequenced sample was CD4+ or CD8+ T cells sorted from blood, taken in a trial of the OX40 agonist ivuxolimab. CDR3 in amino acids: CASRVETYNSPLHF. In DNA, the CDR3 is TGTGCCAGCAGGGTAGAAACCTATAATTCACCCCTCCACTTT.